This T cell receptor (beta chain) comes out of a study of blood T cell repertoires in COVID-19. Whole-study context: The United States, Italy and Spain provided the acute and convalescent COVID-19 samples.

Sequencing used immunoSEQ multiplex PCR; TCRdb keeps in-frame clones, though not all of them. The profile covers about 160,000 clones, with less than 85% appearing a single time and about 10% taken by the ten largest. Remarks on this clone: Different DNA sequences within this sample yield the same CDR3.

The CDR3 is 13 residues long. Germline V gives CDR1 MNHEY, CDR2 SVGAGI. V lost 6 bases and J 3 bases, leaving 6 bases between the germline ends. This chain connects TRBV6-5 to TRBJ1-6, with D uncertain. This TCR was sampled from a woman of 80 years or more with active or convalescent COVID-19. The specimen sequenced was peripheral blood. The DNA for the CDR3 is TGTGCCAGCAGGCGGAGCTATAATTCACCCCTCCACTTT. The encoded protein is CASRRSYNSPLHF.